These T cell receptor beta chains were read from a single sample in a study of tumor-infiltrating lymphocytes in localized non-small cell lung cancer. Assay used: immunoSEQ multiplex PCR; TCRdb lists only in-frame clones, some missing. The sample records over 10,000 clones, about 74% being singletons. Sample: uninvolved lung tissue not adjacent to the tumor. The origin of the receptors is a human donor with non-small cell lung cancer. Both conserved end residues are part of each CDR3. The D gene is left open where the match is weak. The size of a clone is reported for some rows only, either as once, few or many, or as a class for expanded clones.

clone_size j_call v_call d_call cdr3_nt cdr3_aa
- TRBJ2-7 TRBV9 TRBD2 TGTGCCAGCAGCGTAGAAAGTAGCGGGATCTACGAGCAGTACTTC CASSVESSGIYEQYF
- TRBJ1-3 TRBV6-5 - TGTGCCAGCAGTTACCGCGGCAGGATCTCTGGAAACACCATATATTTT CASSYRGRISGNTIYF
- TRBJ1-4 TRBV28 - TGTGCCAGCAGTACCCAGAATGAAAAACTGTTTTTT CASSTQNEKLFF
few TRBJ2-7 TRBV7-2 TRBD2 TGTGCCAGCAGACCTAGCGGGGAGCTAGAGCAGTACTTC CASRPSGELEQYF
- TRBJ1-5 TRBV6-5 - TGTGCCAGCAGGTACAATCCTGGGGGTAGGCAGCCCCAGCATTTT CASRYNPGGRQPQHF
- TRBJ1-3 TRBV6-1 - TGTGCCAGCAGTGAAGCCGGACACGAACCTGGAAACACCATATATTTT CASSEAGHEPGNTIYF
medium-sized TRBJ1-5 TRBV5-5 - TGTGCCAGCAGCAATACAGGGAGGCATCAGCCCCAGCATTTT CASSNTGRHQPQHF
- TRBJ1-1 TRBV7-8 - TGTGCCAGCAGCTTAATTTCAGGCAAAAACACTGAAGCTTTCTTT CASSLISGKNTEAFF
- TRBJ2-1 TRBV28 TRBD2 TGTGCCAGCAGTCCCGTCCGGGAGGGGCCTGAGCAGTTCTTC CASSPVREGPEQFF
- TRBJ2-7 TRBV6-5 - TGTGCCAGCAGTTCCGGGGACGGAGGCTACGAGCAGTACTTC CASSSGDGGYEQYF
- TRBJ2-7 TRBV21-1 - TGTGCCAGCAGCAAAGCATCTGATCCCTACGAGCAGTACTTC CASSKASDPYEQYF
- TRBJ2-2 TRBV19 - TGTGCCAGTCAGCCGGGACAGAACACCGGGGAGCTGTTTTTT CASQPGQNTGELFF
- TRBJ1-2 TRBV20-1 - TGCAGTGCTAGAGATGGAGCTCGTTACACCTTC CSARDGARYTF
- TRBJ1-2 TRBV30 - TGTGCCTGGCACAGGGAGAGGAACTATGGCTACACCTTC CAWHRERNYGYTF
few TRBJ2-3 TRBV10-3 - TGTGCCATCAGTACAGGCCTTAGCACAGATACGCAGTATTTT CAISTGLSTDTQYF
once TRBJ1-4 TRBV5-6 - TGTGCCAGCAGCTTCAGGGGCGATGAAAAACTGTTTTTT CASSFRGDEKLFF
- TRBJ2-3 TRBV4-1 - TGCGCCAGCAGCCAAGGCCGCGGAGGCACAGATACGCAGTATTTT CASSQGRGGTDTQYF
- TRBJ2-1 TRBV5-1 TRBD2 TGCGCCAGCAGCTTGGAGGGACTAGCGAACAATGAGCAGTTCTTC CASSLEGLANNEQFF